The present T cell receptor beta chain was sequenced within a study of T-cell reconstitution after alpha-beta-depleted transplantation in children. Study outcomes and limitations: Recipient T cells and thymic progenitors that survived gave rise to the high TCRbeta diversity observed at day 60 in some patients. A year had passed since transplant, and T-cell counts and diversity by then came mostly from newly produced T cells.

This clonotype was seen more than once but under ten times. Its antigen remains unidentified. Preparation of the TCRbeta library involved a method that used unique molecular identifiers. Via MiXCR, TCRdb re-called the PCR reads, giving one row per CDR3 protein. The sample has fewer than 350,000 distinct CDR3 sequences, 10% seen once. Germline CDR1 and CDR2: MNHEY and SVGEGT. The CDR3 runs to 13 residues. Trimming pared 5 bases from V and 4 bases from J, leaving 9 bases between. This receptor was identified in a boy in the first two years of life with acute myeloid leukemia, due to receive a stem cell transplant. The V call is TRBV6-2 or TRBV6-3, the J call TRBJ2-4; tentatively, D is TRBD1 or TRBD2 (5 bases each). This specimen consisted of PBMCs, obtained before TCRalphabeta/CD19-depleted stem cell transplant. CDR3 DNA sequence: TGTGCCAGCAGTCGGGACGAAAAAAACATTCAGTACTTC. Its protein is CASSRDEKNIQYF.